These 16 T cell receptor beta chains were all obtained from the same sample, sequenced in a study of blood T cell repertoires in COVID-19. TCRdb keeps only in-frame clones here, not all; method: immunoSEQ multiplex PCR. The sample contains 290,000 or so clones, roughly 90% of which appear only once. Material: peripheral blood. Receptor source: a young woman with COVID-19, enrolled during active disease.

The rearrangement joins TRBV6-2 or TRBV6-3 to TRBJ2-7, with a tentative D call TRBD2 (6 bases). V lost 5 bases and J lost 2, with 16 bases in between. This CDR3 is built from 15 residues. CDR1 is MNHEY, CDR2 SVGEGT, per germline. The CDR3 is CASSQRGLGAYEQYF. The CDR3 region has the DNA TGTGCCAGCAGTCAACGGGGACTCGGAGCCTACGAGCAGTACTTC.

This clone was observed once. The chain uses TRBV12-3 or TRBV12-4 and TRBJ2-7; 8 bases match TRBD1. Trimming removed 2 bases from V and 9 bases from J; junction bases left unmatched: 6. This CDR3 has 13 residues. CDR3 sequence reads: CASSLRDRSVQYF. The CDR3 coding sequence is TGTGCCAGCAGTTTAAGGGACAGGTCCGTGCAGTACTTC.

Here the CDR3 DNA reads TGTGCCAGCAGTTTCCCAGGGGAACGAGCCCAGCATTTT. This encodes CASSFPGERAQHF. The V call is TRBV6-5, the J call TRBJ1-5, with a weak D call TRBD1 (6 bases). This CDR3 contains 13 residues. Germline CDR1 MNHEY, CDR2 SVGAGI. V lost 4 bases to trimming and J lost 11 bases, with 15 bases between them.

V usage is TRBV10-3 and J usage is TRBJ1-3, with D hard to call. Germline V gene sequence: CDR1 ENHRY, CDR2 SYGVKD. Trimming pared 6 bases from V and 4 bases from J, leaving 13 bases between. The CDR3 length is 14 residues. CDR3 in DNA: TGTGCCATCAGCCCCGGTCGCCGGGGAAACACCATATATTTT. It translates to CAISPGRRGNTIYF.

CDR3 coding DNA: TGTGCCAGCAGCTTATGGGACAGGGCCAACGTCCTGACTTTC. The encoded protein is CASSLWDRANVLTF. The rearrangement joins TRBV7-2 to TRBJ2-6; D is possibly TRBD1 (6 bases). V was trimmed by 2 bases and J by 5 bases, leaving 7 bases between them. The CDR3 sequence is 14 residues long. CDR1 is SGHTA and CDR2 is FQGNSA in the germline V gene. Full variable domain (outside the CDR3, taken from reference TRBV7-2 and TRBJ2-6): GAGVSQSPSNKVTEKGKDVELRCDPISGHTALYWYRQSLGQGLEFLIYFQGNSAPDKSGLPSDRFSAERTGGSVSTLTIQRTQQEDSAVYLCASSLWDRANVLTFGAGSRLTVL.

This clone was seen once. J is TRBJ1-5 and V is TRBV28; 9 positions agree with TRBD1. CDR1 is MDHEN and CDR2 is SYDVKM in the germline V gene. The trim removed 6 bases at V and 4 bases at J, leaving 7 bases unmatched. This CDR3 spans 15 amino acids. CDR3 sequence (DNA): TGTGCCAGCAGACCACGGGACAGGGCAAATCAGCCCCAGCATTTT. Its protein is CASRPRDRANQPQHF.

This chain uses TRBV9 with TRBJ2-3, with 7 positions matching TRBD2. The junction had 0 bases not matched to a gene; V was cut back by 1 base and J by 1 base. CDR3 length: 14 amino acids. Germline CDR1 reads SGDLS; CDR2 reads YYNGEE. The CDR3 region is CASSVLAGTDTQYF. CDR3 bases: TGTGCCAGCAGCGTACTAGCGGGCACAGATACGCAGTATTTT.

The chain employs TRBV10-1 and TRBJ1-2; D is unclear. The germline V and J ends were trimmed by 10 bases and 7 bases, with 10 bases remaining between them. Germline assignment: CDR1 WNHNN and CDR2 SYGVQD (reference sequence). The CDR3 has 10 amino acids. The CDR3 bases are TGCGCCAATACCCACTGTGGCTACACCTTC. As protein: CANTHCGYTF.

This clone showed up just a few times. The chain carries TRBV19 and TRBJ1-6, with 7 bases fitting TRBD1. V gave up 7 bases and J gave up 2 bases; unmatched junction bases: 11. Germline values: CDR1 LNHDA, CDR2 SQIVND (reference sequence). CDR3 length: 17 amino acids. The CDR3 DNA is TGTGCCAGTACCGGGGCTCGAGGGGGCGCCTATAATTCACCCCTCCACTTT. Amino acid sequence: CASTGARGGAYNSPLHF.

J is TRBJ2-1 and V is TRBV24-1; 7 bases are shared with TRBD2. The germline CDR1 and CDR2 sequences are KGHDR and SFDVKD. There are 16 residues in the CDR3. The J segment lost 2 bases and the V segment lost 5 bases, leaving 8 bases of the junction unmatched. The CDR3 loop reads CATSAGGSVTYNEQFF. The DNA of the CDR3 is TGTGCCACCAGTGCCGGCGGGAGTGTCACCTACAATGAGCAGTTCTTC.

CDR3: CASRIGGTSSGDGYTF. The CDR3 bases are TGCGCCAGCAGAATCGGGGGGACATCTTCGGGCGATGGCTACACCTTC. V is TRBV5-1 and J is TRBJ1-2; D is possibly TRBD1 (6 bases). CDR3 length equals 16 residues. V was shortened by 5 bases and J by 6 bases, with 23 bases between the two germline ends. Germline V lookup: CDR1 SGHRS, CDR2 YFSETQ.

The gene calls are TRBV6-6 and TRBJ2-1; 7 positions match TRBD1. CDR1 MNHNY and CDR2 SVGAGI come from the germline V gene (reference sequence). The V segment lost 2 bases and the J segment 4 bases; nucleotides outside the gene matches: 5. The CDR3 loop spans 15 amino acids. The CDR3 DNA sequence: TGTGCCAGCAGTTACGGGGACAGCCTGTACAATGAGCAGTTCTTC. This codes for CASSYGDSLYNEQFF.

The rearrangement links TRBV7-8 to TRBJ2-5; 13 bases are shared with TRBD2. Looked up from germline, CDR1 is SGHVS and CDR2 is FQNEAQ. V lost 5 bases, J lost 4 bases, and 7 bases stayed unmatched. There are 16 residues in the CDR3. In DNA, the CDR3 is TGTGCCAGCAGCCCTGGGACTAGCGGGGTGGTAGAGACCCAGTACTTC. This encodes CASSPGTSGVVETQYF.

This sequence joins TRBV18 and TRBJ1-5; perhaps TRBD1 as D (6 bases). V dropped 4 bases and J dropped 6 bases, with 13 bases sitting between them. The CDR3 loop spans 14 amino acids. Germline CDR1 KGHSH, CDR2 LQKENI. The CDR3 DNA follows: TGTGCCAGCTCACTTACAGGGAAGGGTCAGCCCCAGCATTTT. It is translated as CASSLTGKGQPQHF.

The J gene is TRBJ1-2, the V gene TRBV28; 9 positions agree with TRBD1. The germline CDR1 and CDR2 sequences are MDHEN and SYDVKM. The ends lost 6 bases at V and 5 bases at J; junction bases unmatched: 7. The CDR3 totals 14 residues. CDR3 amino acids: CASSPRDRVYGYTF. Written as DNA, the CDR3 is TGTGCCAGCAGCCCACGGGACAGGGTTTATGGCTACACCTTC.

This chain uses TRBV4-2 with TRBJ2-3; D not certain. Germline lookup yields CDR1 LGHNA and CDR2 YNFKEQ. The V end was cut by 2 bases, the J end by 1 base, with 7 bases between. The CDR3 sequence is 14 residues long. This CDR3 reads CASSQQSGTDTQYF. The CDR3 DNA sequence: TGTGCCAGCAGCCAACAAAGCGGCACAGATACGCAGTATTTT.